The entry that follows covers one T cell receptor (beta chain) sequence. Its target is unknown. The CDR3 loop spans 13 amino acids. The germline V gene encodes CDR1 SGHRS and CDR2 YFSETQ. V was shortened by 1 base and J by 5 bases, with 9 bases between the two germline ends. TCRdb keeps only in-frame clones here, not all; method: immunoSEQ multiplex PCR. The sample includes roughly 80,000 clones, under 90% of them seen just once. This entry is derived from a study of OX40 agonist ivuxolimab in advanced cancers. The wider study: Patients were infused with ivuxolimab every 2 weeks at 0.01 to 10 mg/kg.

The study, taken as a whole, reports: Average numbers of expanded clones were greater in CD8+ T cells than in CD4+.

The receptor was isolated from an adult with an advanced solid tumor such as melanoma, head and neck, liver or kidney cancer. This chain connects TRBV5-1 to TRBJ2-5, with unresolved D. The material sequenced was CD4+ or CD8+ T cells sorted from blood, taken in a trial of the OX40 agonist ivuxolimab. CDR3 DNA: TGCGCCAGCAGCTTGCAGCCTAGTGAGACCCAGTACTTC. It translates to CASSLQPSETQYF.